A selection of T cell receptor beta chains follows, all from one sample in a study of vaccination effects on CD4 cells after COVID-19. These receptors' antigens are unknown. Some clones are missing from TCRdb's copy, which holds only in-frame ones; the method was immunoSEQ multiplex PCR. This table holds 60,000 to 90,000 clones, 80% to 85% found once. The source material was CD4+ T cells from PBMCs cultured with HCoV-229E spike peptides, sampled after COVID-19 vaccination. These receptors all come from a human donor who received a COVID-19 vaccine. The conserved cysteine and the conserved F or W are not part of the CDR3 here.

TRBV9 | ASSVAGPTTTNEKLF
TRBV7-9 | ASSPRVFTNTGELF
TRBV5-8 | ASSLRTGILYT
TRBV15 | ATSRGQDRSNQPQH
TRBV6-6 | ASSYPQSSGANVLT
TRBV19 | ASGQGNYGEQF
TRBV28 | ASRLDRGRLEEQF
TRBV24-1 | ATSDDRAREKLF
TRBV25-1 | ASSRGDTDTQY
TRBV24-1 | ATHSGTGGSGYT
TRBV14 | ASSQAGGTDTQY
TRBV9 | ASSPRGGTGELF
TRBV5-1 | ASSLPGHSTSGANVLT
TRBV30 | AWSFETGGGYT
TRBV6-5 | ASSPRTLNTEAF
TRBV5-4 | ASSRPDTEAF
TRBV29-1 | SVRTFKGAGETQY
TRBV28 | AWAAGRSEKLF
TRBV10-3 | AISEGVGTNYGYT
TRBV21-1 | ASSKIRVFRKNIQY
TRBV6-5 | ASTVTGEYYGYT
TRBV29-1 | SSTGSSIYNEQF
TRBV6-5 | ASSYWTGAGTEAF
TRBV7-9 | ASRSTTGGQETQY
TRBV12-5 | ASGLTPDGQAANTEAF
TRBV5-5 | ASSSTSGGIHTQY
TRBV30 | ASAGLGYNEQF
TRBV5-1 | ASSLGGTARVEKLF
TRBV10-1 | ASGRFLRDTLNYGYT
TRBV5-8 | ASSLGLAKGIEIYGYT
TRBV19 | ATHLGVAEQPQH
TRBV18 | ASSSQGLAGANVLT
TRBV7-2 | ASSPGAQETQY
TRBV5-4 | ASNPTTASNYGYT
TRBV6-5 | ASSLTLNTEAF
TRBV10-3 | AISESTSVAGTGYT
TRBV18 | ASSPQVPGDTEAF
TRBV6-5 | ASSYSMGNTGELF
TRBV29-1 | SVVASGESQETQY
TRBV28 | ASGGTVGSPYGYT
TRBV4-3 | ASSQEGGNQPQH
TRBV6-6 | ASNPGNQPQH
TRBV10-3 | AISESGGILSPLH
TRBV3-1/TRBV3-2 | ASSQGSRDNSPLH
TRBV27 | ASSLEFGGRETEAF
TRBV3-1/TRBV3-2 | ASSPKEDTIY
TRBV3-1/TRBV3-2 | ASSQEMGTGANVLT
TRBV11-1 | ASSLGDRVSPDTQY
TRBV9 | ASSPLGNTEAF
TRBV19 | ASTDRVSTDTQY
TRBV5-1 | ASSGAGSSYNSPLH
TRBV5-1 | ASSSDPLSGNTIY
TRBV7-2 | ASSLANHRGETQY
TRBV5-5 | ASSLSGTLYNEQF
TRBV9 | ASSAETTYT
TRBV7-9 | ASSLYTGLRTEAF
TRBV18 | ASSPPDRFYTEAF
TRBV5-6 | ASSLGARYGYT